Presented here are 13 T cell receptor beta chains from one specimen sequenced in a study of cytomegalovirus exposure and HLA in healthy donors. The PCR employed 60 Vbeta primers together with 13 Jbeta primers. Clones were read by immunoSEQ multiplex PCR, and TCRdb kept only the in-frame ones, dropping some. The data contain approximately 220,000 clones, approximately 80% of them singletons. Sequencing was carried out using PBMCs. All receptors come from a boy aged 2-15 years in good health and CMV-seronegative.

The chain employs TRBV10-3 and TRBJ2-1; 11 bases line up with TRBD2. J was trimmed by 0 bases and V by 4 bases; bases with no gene match: 2. The CDR3 spans 16 residues. The germline V gene has CDR1 ENHRY and CDR2 SYGVKD. DNA of the CDR3: TGTGCCATCAGTGCAGGGACTAGCGGCTCCTACAATGAGCAGTTCTTC. This sequence encodes CAISAGTSGSYNEQFF.

The rearrangement joins TRBV6-5 to TRBJ2-1; possibly TRBD1 for D (5 bases). This CDR3 is built from 14 residues. Trimming removed 4 bases from V and 4 bases from J, with 11 bases in between. Per the germline V gene, CDR1 is MNHEY and CDR2 is SVGAGI. CDR3 sequence (DNA): TGTGCCAGCAGTTCCTCGACAGAGTACAATGAGCAGTTCTTC. It yields the protein CASSSSTEYNEQFF.

The CDR3 DNA is TGTGCCAGCCAGGGAAGCAATCAGCCCCAGCATTTT. Translated: CASQGSNQPQHF. The genes are TRBV25-1 and TRBJ1-5; D may be TRBD1 (5 bases). The CDR3 runs 12 residues. The germline V gene has CDR1 MGHDK and CDR2 SYGVNS. V was trimmed by 8 bases and J by 1 base, leaving 6 bases between them.

The rearrangement uses TRBV11-2 and TRBJ1-2; D remains unclear. The V gene's germline CDR1 is SGHAT and CDR2 FQNNGV. The CDR3 has 13 amino acids. Trimming removed 9 bases from V and 1 base from J, with 12 bases in between. CDR3 sequence (DNA): TGTGCCAGTACCTCCAGCGGTAACTATGGCTACACCTTC. Translating gives CASTSSGNYGYTF.

This clone appeared a few times. The rearrangement joins TRBV4-1 to TRBJ2-7; no reliable D call. This CDR3 has 15 amino acids. V gave up 1 base and J gave up 4 bases, with 14 bases separating them. CDR1 and CDR2 from the germline V gene are MGHRA and YSYEKL. In nucleotides, the CDR3 is TGCGCCAGCAGCCAAGTTGCGGTGCGGCGTTACGAGCAGTACTTC. This gives the protein CASSQVAVRRYEQYF.

V usage is TRBV5-6 and J usage is TRBJ2-5; 11 positions agree with TRBD2. The DNA end is a closer match to TRBJ2-7, so the J assignment may be wrong. CDR3 length equals 15 residues. The germline V gene encodes CDR1 SGHDT and CDR2 YYEEEE. CDR3 sequence reads: CASSLGLAGIYEQYF. The CDR3 DNA is TGTGCCAGCAGCTTGGGACTAGCGGGAATCTACGAGCAGTACTTC.

The chain has TRBV30 and TRBJ2-3; 7 bases line up with TRBD1. CDR1 GTSNPN and CDR2 SVGIG come from the germline V gene (reference sequence). The junction had 9 bases not matched to a gene; V was cut back by 3 bases and J by 0 bases. The CDR3 covers 16 residues. This chain's CDR3 is CAWSWDSRSSTDTQYF. The DNA of the CDR3 is TGTGCCTGGAGCTGGGACAGTCGATCGAGCACAGATACGCAGTATTTT.

V usage is TRBV6-6 and J usage is TRBJ2-1; 12 positions agree with TRBD2. Trimming cost V 4 bases and J 5 bases; bases outside gene matches: 6. The CDR3 has 16 amino acids. The germline V gene has CDR1 MNHNY and CDR2 SVGAGI (reference sequence). CDR3 residues: CASSSTLAGGDNEQFF. Written as DNA, the CDR3 is TGTGCCAGCAGTTCCACACTAGCGGGAGGCGACAATGAGCAGTTCTTC.

The V call is TRBV7-9, the J call TRBJ2-5; 7 bases line up with TRBD2. Germline V gene data show CDR1 as SEHNR and CDR2 as FQNEAQ (reference sequence). The V gene end was trimmed by 1 base and the J gene end by 0 bases; junction bases not matched to a gene: 8. The CDR3 has 17 residues. The CDR3 is CASSLGSGRPYQETQYF. CDR3 in DNA: TGTGCCAGCAGCTTAGGTAGCGGGCGACCTTACCAAGAGACCCAGTACTTC.

The rearrangement uses TRBV27 and TRBJ2-7, with 11 bases matching TRBD2. The CDR3 runs to 16 residues. Trimming cost V 5 bases and J 3 bases; bases outside gene matches: 9. Germline V gene lookup returns CDR1 MNHEY and CDR2 SMNVEV (reference sequence). CDR3 sequence reads: CASSPHLAGGFYEQYF. Here the CDR3 DNA reads TGTGCCAGCAGTCCACACCTAGCGGGAGGTTTCTACGAGCAGTACTTC.

This clone has a single count. V and J are TRBV5-1 and TRBJ2-2, with 11 bases aligning to TRBD2. With 1 base clipped from V and 0 bases from J, the junction kept 5 bases outside the gene matches. This CDR3 is built from 18 residues. CDR1 and CDR2 (germline): SGHRS, YFSETQ. The CDR3, as DNA: TGCGCCAGCAGCTTGTCCCTAGCGGGGGGCCCGAACACCGGGGAGCTGTTTTTT. Translation gives CASSLSLAGGPNTGELFF.

This chain uses TRBV29-1 with TRBJ2-3, with 15 bases identical to TRBD2. The CDR3 contains 15 residues. The germline CDR1 and CDR2 sequences are SQVTM and ANQGSEA. V was pared by 5 bases and J by 3 bases, with 3 bases of the junction left unmatched. As DNA, the CDR3 is TGCAGCGTTTCTGGGACTAGCGGGAGGACAGATACGCAGTATTTT. This translates into CSVSGTSGRTDTQYF.

The chain couples TRBV15 to TRBJ2-5; 7 bases line up with TRBD2. J lost 3 bases, V lost 0 bases, and 10 bases had no gene match. The CDR3 length is 17 residues. CDR1 and CDR2 from the germline V gene are LNHNV and YYDKDF (reference sequence). Here the CDR3 reads CATSRDREERVEETQYF. The CDR3, as DNA: TGTGCCACCAGCAGAGATCGGGAGGAACGGGTTGAAGAGACCCAGTACTTC.